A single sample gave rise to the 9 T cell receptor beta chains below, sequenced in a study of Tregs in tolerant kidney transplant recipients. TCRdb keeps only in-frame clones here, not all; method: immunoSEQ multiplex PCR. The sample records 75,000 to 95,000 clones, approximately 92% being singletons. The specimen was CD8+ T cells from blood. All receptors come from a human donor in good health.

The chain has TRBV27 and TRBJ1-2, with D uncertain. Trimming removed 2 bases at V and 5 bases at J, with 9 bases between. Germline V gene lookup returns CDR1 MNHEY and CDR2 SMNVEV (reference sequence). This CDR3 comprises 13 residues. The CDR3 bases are TGTGCCAGCAGTTTAGAGGGAGGTTATGGCTACACCTTC. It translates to CASSLEGGYGYTF.

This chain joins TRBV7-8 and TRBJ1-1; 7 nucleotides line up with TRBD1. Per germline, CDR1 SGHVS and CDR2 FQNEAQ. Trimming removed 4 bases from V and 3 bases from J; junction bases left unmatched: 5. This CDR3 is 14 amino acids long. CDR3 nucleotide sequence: TGTGCCAGCAGCTACGACCAGGGGGACACTGAAGCTTTCTTT. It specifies CASSYDQGDTEAFF.

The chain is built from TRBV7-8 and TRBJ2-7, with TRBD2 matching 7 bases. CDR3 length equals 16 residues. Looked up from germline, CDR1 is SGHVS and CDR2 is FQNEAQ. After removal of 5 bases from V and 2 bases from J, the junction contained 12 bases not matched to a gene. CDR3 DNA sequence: TGTGCCAGCAGCCCCCATCCGGGAGGCGGGCCCTACGAGCAGTACTTC. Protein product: CASSPHPGGGPYEQYF.

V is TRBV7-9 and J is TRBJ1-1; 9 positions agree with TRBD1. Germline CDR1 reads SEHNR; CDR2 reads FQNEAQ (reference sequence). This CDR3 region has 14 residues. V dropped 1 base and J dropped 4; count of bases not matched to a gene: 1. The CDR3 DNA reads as TGTGCCAGCAGCTTAGGGACAGGGGTCACTGAAGCTTTCTTT. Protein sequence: CASSLGTGVTEAFF. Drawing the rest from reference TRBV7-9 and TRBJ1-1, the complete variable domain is DTGVSQNPRHKITKRGQNVTFRCDPISEHNRLYWYRQTLGQGPEFLTYFQNEAQLEKSRLLSDRFSAERPKGSFSTLEIQRTEQGDSAMYLCASSLGTGVTEAFFGQGTRLTVV.

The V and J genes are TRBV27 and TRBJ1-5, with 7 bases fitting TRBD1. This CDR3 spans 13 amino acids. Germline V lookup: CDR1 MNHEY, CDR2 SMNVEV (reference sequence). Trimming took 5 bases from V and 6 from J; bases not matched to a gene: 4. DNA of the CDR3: TGTGCCAGCAGTCTAACAGGGGCTCAGCCCCAGCATTTT. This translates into CASSLTGAQPQHF.

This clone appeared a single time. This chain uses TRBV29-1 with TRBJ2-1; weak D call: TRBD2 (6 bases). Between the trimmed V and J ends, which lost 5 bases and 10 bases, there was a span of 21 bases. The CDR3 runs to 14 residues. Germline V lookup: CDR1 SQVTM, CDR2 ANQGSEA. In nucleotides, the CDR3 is TGCAGCGTTAGTGGAGGTAGCGGAAATATCGAGCAGTTCTTC. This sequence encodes CSVSGGSGNIEQFF.

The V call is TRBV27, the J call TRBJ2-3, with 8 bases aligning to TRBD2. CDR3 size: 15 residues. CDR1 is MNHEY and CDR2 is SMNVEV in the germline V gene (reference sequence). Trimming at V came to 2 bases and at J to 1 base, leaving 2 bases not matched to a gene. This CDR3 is CASSLGTRGTDTQYF. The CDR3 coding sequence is TGTGCCAGCAGTTTAGGGACTAGAGGCACAGATACGCAGTATTTT.

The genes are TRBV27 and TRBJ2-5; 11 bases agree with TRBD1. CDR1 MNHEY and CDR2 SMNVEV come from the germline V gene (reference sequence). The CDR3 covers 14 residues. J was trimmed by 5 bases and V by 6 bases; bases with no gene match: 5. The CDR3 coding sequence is TGTGCCAGCAGCTGGACAGGGGGCTACGAGACCCAGTACTTC. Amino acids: CASSWTGGYETQYF.

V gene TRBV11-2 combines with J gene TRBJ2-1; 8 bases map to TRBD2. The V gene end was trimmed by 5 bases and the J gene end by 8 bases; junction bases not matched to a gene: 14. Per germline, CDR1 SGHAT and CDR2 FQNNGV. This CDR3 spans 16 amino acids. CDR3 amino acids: CASSPWTSFLSHEQFF. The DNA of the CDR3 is TGTGCCAGCAGCCCCTGGACTAGCTTCCTCAGCCATGAGCAGTTCTTC. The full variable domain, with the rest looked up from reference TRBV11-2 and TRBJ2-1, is EAGVAQSPRYKIIEKRQSVAFWCNPISGHATLYWYQQILGQGPKLLIQFQNNGVVDDSQLPKDRFSAERLKGVDSTLKIQPAKLEDSAVYLCASSPWTSFLSHEQFFGPGTRLTVL.